This T cell receptor (beta chain) is from a study of CD8 T cells in Susac syndrome. With random hexamers, roughly 0.45 to 1 ug RNA was reverse transcribed. One entry per CDR3 protein, called by TCRdb with MiXCR from the immunoSEQ multiplex PCR reads. The table includes around 140,000 distinct CDR3 sequences, approximately 94% detected once. Germline V gene data show CDR1 as SNHLY and CDR2 as FYNNEI. The trim removed 1 base at V and 0 bases at J, leaving 3 bases unmatched. This CDR3 is 15 amino acids long. Sequencing of TCR beta was carried out in blood CD8+ and CD4+ T cells. The V call is TRBV2, the J call TRBJ2-7, with 7 bases lining up with TRBD2. The specimen sequenced was CD4+ T cells from PBMCs. This clonotype originated in a human donor in good health. As DNA, the CDR3 is TGTGCCAGCAGTGAAGAGCGGACTAGCTCCTACGAGCAGTACTTC. It specifies CASSEERTSSYEQYF.